The rows below give T cell receptor beta chains drawn from one sample of a study of T cells in localized non-small cell lung cancer. Assay: immunoSEQ multiplex PCR; the TCRdb copy retains only in-frame clones and omits some. This sample has roughly 27,000 clones; 80% to 95% occur once, and the top ten carry 4% to 5%. The sequences come from peripheral blood mononuclear cells, collected before any cancer treatment. Receptors originate from a woman aged 35-75 years with stage III lung adenocarcinoma. Each CDR3 is given with its conserved first and last residue. Fields, in order: clone size, J gene, V gene, D gene, CDR3 DNA, CDR3 protein. D genes are given only for firm matches. Expanded clones get a size class; other rows say once, few or many, or leave the size out.

clone_size: once
j_call: TRBJ2-3
v_call: TRBV18
d_call: TRBD2
cdr3_nt: TGTGCCAGCTCACCACCTCCTAGCGGGGGGGTCACAGATACGCAGTATTTT
cdr3_aa: CASSPPPSGGVTDTQYF

clone_size: .
j_call: TRBJ1-2
v_call: TRBV5-1
d_call: .
cdr3_nt: TGCGCCAGCAGCTTTTTCGCCTCCGAGACAGGATATGGCTACACCTTC
cdr3_aa: CASSFFASETGYGYTF

clone_size: .
j_call: TRBJ2-3
v_call: TRBV28
d_call: .
cdr3_nt: TGTGCCAGCAGTCCCCCCCAGGTCGCCACAGATACGCAGTATTTT
cdr3_aa: CASSPPQVATDTQYF

clone_size: .
j_call: TRBJ2-2
v_call: TRBV19
d_call: TRBD1
cdr3_nt: TGTGCCAGTCGTACAGGGGGCCCCAACACCGGGGAGCTGTTTTTT
cdr3_aa: CASRTGGPNTGELFF

clone_size: .
j_call: TRBJ1-1
v_call: TRBV5-1
d_call: .
cdr3_nt: TGCGCCAGCAGCCTGACAGACACGAACACTGAAGCTTTCTTT
cdr3_aa: CASSLTDTNTEAFF

clone_size: .
j_call: TRBJ2-1
v_call: TRBV7-2
d_call: TRBD2
cdr3_nt: TGTGCCAGCAGCGCGGGACTAGCTTATGAGCAGTTCTTC
cdr3_aa: CASSAGLAYEQFF

clone_size: .
j_call: TRBJ1-3
v_call: TRBV5-8
d_call: .
cdr3_nt: TGTGCCAGCAGCTCGGATGGGGGCACCATATATTTT
cdr3_aa: CASSSDGGTIYF

clone_size: .
j_call: TRBJ2-7
v_call: TRBV18
d_call: .
cdr3_nt: TGTGCCAGCTCACCAAGAGAGGGCCAGGGGGAGCAGTACTTC
cdr3_aa: CASSPREGQGEQYF

clone_size: .
j_call: TRBJ1-2
v_call: TRBV11-2
d_call: .
cdr3_nt: TGTGCCAGCAGCTTTGGGACAAACTATGGCTACACCTTC
cdr3_aa: CASSFGTNYGYTF

clone_size: .
j_call: TRBJ1-5
v_call: TRBV11-3
d_call: TRBD1
cdr3_nt: TGTGCCTTGGGTGTGACAGGGGTTTATCAGCCCCAGCATTTT
cdr3_aa: CALGVTGVYQPQHF

clone_size: .
j_call: TRBJ2-1
v_call: TRBV5-8
d_call: .
cdr3_nt: TGTGCCAGCAGCTTGCCGCCCTTAGAAGGCAATGAGCAGTTCTTC
cdr3_aa: CASSLPPLEGNEQFF

clone_size: .
j_call: TRBJ1-6
v_call: TRBV6-5
d_call: .
cdr3_nt: TGTGCCAGCAGTTACATGGGGCGCGGTTCACCCCTCCACTTT
cdr3_aa: CASSYMGRGSPLHF

clone_size: .
j_call: TRBJ2-5
v_call: TRBV6-5
d_call: .
cdr3_nt: TGTGCCAGCAGTAAACTAGGAGAGACCCAGTACTTC
cdr3_aa: CASSKLGETQYF

clone_size: .
j_call: TRBJ2-2
v_call: TRBV10-2
d_call: TRBD1
cdr3_nt: TGCGCCACCAGGACAGGTTTTACCGGGGAGCTGTTTTTT
cdr3_aa: CATRTGFTGELFF

clone_size: .
j_call: TRBJ1-1
v_call: TRBV7-9
d_call: .
cdr3_nt: TGTGCCAGCCGGCCGGGGGGCTTGAACACTGAAGCTTTCTTT
cdr3_aa: CASRPGGLNTEAFF

clone_size: .
j_call: TRBJ2-3
v_call: TRBV5-4
d_call: TRBD2
cdr3_nt: TGTGCCAGCAGCTTTGGGACTAGCGGGAGCACAGATACGCAGTATTTT
cdr3_aa: CASSFGTSGSTDTQYF

clone_size: .
j_call: TRBJ2-7
v_call: TRBV21-1
d_call: .
cdr3_nt: TGTGCCAGCAGCAATCAACGAGGGAGGGGAACCTACGAGCAGTACTTC
cdr3_aa: CASSNQRGRGTYEQYF

clone_size: .
j_call: TRBJ1-1
v_call: TRBV28
d_call: TRBD1
cdr3_nt: TGTGCCAGCAGTTTAGACCCGAGGACAGGTGGAAGGGCTTTCTTT
cdr3_aa: CASSLDPRTGGRAFF

clone_size: .
j_call: TRBJ2-1
v_call: TRBV4-2
d_call: .
cdr3_nt: TGTGCCAGCAGCCAAGGAAAGGGGCGGAATGAGCAGTTCTTC
cdr3_aa: CASSQGKGRNEQFF

clone_size: few
j_call: TRBJ1-2
v_call: TRBV5-1
d_call: .
cdr3_nt: TGCGCCAGCAGCTTGGGAGGCACGAACTATGGCTACACCTTC
cdr3_aa: CASSLGGTNYGYTF

clone_size: .
j_call: TRBJ2-2
v_call: TRBV2
d_call: .
cdr3_nt: TGTGCCAGCAGTGGAGGGGTACCCGGGGAGCTGTTTTTT
cdr3_aa: CASSGGVPGELFF

clone_size: .
j_call: TRBJ1-5
v_call: TRBV6-1
d_call: .
cdr3_nt: TGTGCCAGCAACTCCCACAGGTCCAGCAATCAGCCCCAGCATTTT
cdr3_aa: CASNSHRSSNQPQHF

clone_size: .
j_call: TRBJ2-1
v_call: TRBV28
d_call: .
cdr3_nt: TGTGCCAGCAGTCTGGTGGGGAATGAGCAGTTCTTC
cdr3_aa: CASSLVGNEQFF

clone_size: .
j_call: TRBJ2-7
v_call: TRBV27
d_call: .
cdr3_nt: TGTGCCAGCAGCTTTCACAAGGATGCGTACGAGCAGTACTTC
cdr3_aa: CASSFHKDAYEQYF

clone_size: .
j_call: TRBJ1-2
v_call: TRBV10-3
d_call: TRBD1
cdr3_nt: TGTGCCATCAAGGGGGCCGCTGGCTATGGCTACACCTTC
cdr3_aa: CAIKGAAGYGYTF